This T cell receptor beta chain was captured by sequencing in a study of blood T cell repertoires in COVID-19. Overall study: Italy, Spain and the United States were the sources of the convalescent and acute COVID-19 samples. Sample material is recorded as cDNA or gDNA derived from T cells, B-cell-depleted T cells, or PBMCs.

In the original processing: Reference gene primer amplification in the assay estimated nucleated cell counts. Sequencing was performed with immunoSEQ multiplex PCR; in TCRdb, only in-frame clones are kept and a portion is missing. V, J and clone size reflect that table, while D and trimming were determined from the DNA. The sample yields under 200,000 clones, approximately 90% seen once. Trimming left V 5 bases short and J 5 bases short, with 12 bases between. Germline V gives CDR1 MNHEY, CDR2 SVGAGI. The CDR3 has 13 residues. Sequenced: peripheral blood. The receptor's source is a man aged 55 to 69 with acute or convalescent COVID-19. The rearrangement uses TRBV6-5 and TRBJ1-2; TRBD1 is a possible D gene (5 bases). The chain's CDR3 is CASSQGIKYGYTF. In nucleotides, the CDR3 is TGTGCCAGCAGTCAGGGAATCAAGTATGGCTACACCTTC.